The 20 T cell receptor beta chains listed next were all sequenced from one sample in a study of blood T cell repertoires in COVID-19. TCRdb keeps only in-frame clones here, not all; method: immunoSEQ multiplex PCR. Of tens of thousands of clones in the sample, around 90% are singletons; the top ten hold approximately 5%. The source material was peripheral blood. These receptors were taken from a human donor in a cohort sampled during active COVID-19.

This clone has just a few counts. The J gene is TRBJ2-1, the V gene TRBV7-9; TRBD2 agrees at 7 bases. The CDR3 has 15 residues. J gave up 10 bases and V 0 bases, and 9 bases lay outside the gene matches. The germline V gene has CDR1 SEHNR and CDR2 FQNEAQ (reference sequence). CDR3 sequence (DNA): TGTGCCAGCAGCTTAGCGCGAGGGAGGGCTGGCGAGCAGTTCTTC. Protein: CASSLARGRAGEQFF.

The chain employs TRBV6-5 and TRBJ2-3; D gene uncertain. The CDR3 has 13 residues. Germline V gene sequence: CDR1 MNHEY, CDR2 SVGAGI. V was pared by 4 bases and J by 6 bases, with 11 bases between. CDR3 sequence (DNA): TGTGCCAGCAGTTCCCACATTCGCGATACGCAGTATTTT. Its protein product is CASSSHIRDTQYF.

The CDR3, as DNA: TGTGCCAGCAGCGTATTTACGGGAACTAGCACAGATACGCAGTATTTT. Residues: CASSVFTGTSTDTQYF. The V call is TRBV9, the J call TRBJ2-3; a possible D gene is TRBD2 (5 bases). CDR3 length equals 16 residues. Per the germline V gene, CDR1 is SGDLS and CDR2 is YYNGEE. V dropped 1 base and J dropped 0 bases, with 12 bases sitting between them.

V and J are TRBV6-6 and TRBJ2-3; TRBD2 matches at 11 bases. This CDR3 region has 15 residues. V dropped 5 bases and J dropped 2; count of bases not matched to a gene: 3. The germline CDR1 and CDR2 sequences are MNHNY and SVGAGI (reference sequence). The CDR3, as DNA: TGTGCCAGCAGTGCGACTAGCGGGAACACAGATACGCAGTATTTT. This encodes CASSATSGNTDTQYF.

Only one count was recorded for this clone. J is TRBJ1-1 and V is TRBV11-3; 7 positions agree with TRBD1. Germline values: CDR1 SGHNT, CDR2 YENEEA. V shed 8 bases and J 11 bases; nucleotides not matched to a gene: 29. There are 18 residues in the CDR3. CDR3 in amino acids: CASPPLIVPDTGVVGAFF. In DNA, the CDR3 is TGTGCCAGCCCACCTCTCATTGTCCCGGACACAGGGGTAGTAGGGGCTTTCTTT.

The chain employs TRBV6-2 or TRBV6-3 and TRBJ2-3, with TRBD1 as a possible D gene (5 bases). V lost 2 bases to trimming and J lost 5 bases, with 11 bases between them. From germline, CDR1 is MNHEY and CDR2 SVGEGT. The CDR3 runs 14 residues. The CDR3 DNA is TGTGCCAGCAGTTACGCGACAGTTCGAGATACGCAGTATTTT. Amino acid sequence: CASSYATVRDTQYF.

The chain is built from TRBV4-2 and TRBJ1-1; 7 bases match TRBD1. The germline CDR1 and CDR2 sequences are LGHNA and YNFKEQ. With 0 bases clipped from V and 6 bases from J, the junction kept 4 bases outside the gene matches. This CDR3 spans 14 amino acids. The CDR3 DNA follows: TGTGCCAGCAGCCAAGAGTACAGGGGTTCTGAAGCTTTCTTT. It specifies CASSQEYRGSEAFF.

This rearrangement joins TRBV5-1 to TRBJ1-4; D gene uncertain. The CDR3 runs to 13 residues. Germline loops: CDR1 SGHRS, CDR2 YFSETQ. V lost 4 bases and J lost 9, with 13 bases in between. CDR3 sequence reads: CASSPLEGKKLFF. In DNA form, the CDR3 reads TGCGCCAGCAGCCCCCTGGAGGGTAAAAAACTGTTTTTT.

The genes are TRBV29-1 and TRBJ1-2; unclear D gene. The CDR3 totals 13 residues. In germline, CDR1 is SQVTM, CDR2 ANQGSEA. V was clipped by 5 bases and J by 4 bases, with 14 bases between them. The CDR3: CSVYLVAGYGYTF. In nucleotides, the CDR3 is TGCAGCGTTTATCTGGTGGCGGGCTATGGCTACACCTTC.

The rearrangement uses TRBV5-1 and TRBJ2-1; TRBD2 is a possible D gene (6 bases). V lost 2 bases and J lost 2, with 11 bases in between. CDR1 and CDR2 (germline): SGHRS, YFSETQ. The CDR3 runs to 15 residues. For the CDR3, the DNA is TGCGCCAGCAGCTTTGTAGCGGAGCCCTACAATGAGCAGTTCTTC. Translated: CASSFVAEPYNEQFF.

The V and J genes are TRBV5-8 and TRBJ2-7; D is perhaps TRBD2 (7 bases). The CDR3 loop spans 14 amino acids. Between the trimmed V and J ends, which lost 3 bases and 6 bases, there was a span of 16 bases. Germline values: CDR1 SGHTS, CDR2 YDEGEE. For the CDR3, the DNA is TGTGCCAGCAGCTGGGGGGCGGGAGAGGGCGAGCAGTACGTC. Translated: CASSWGAGEGEQYV.

This sequence joins TRBV7-2 and TRBJ2-3; tentative D call: TRBD2 (6 bases). The germline gives CDR1 SGHTA, CDR2 FQGNSA. The CDR3 is 16 residues long. Trimming stripped 5 bases from V and 1 base from J, with 16 bases between. CDR3 in amino acids: CASSDGRESRTDTQYF. In DNA form, the CDR3 reads TGTGCCAGCAGCGATGGTCGGGAGAGTCGCACAGATACGCAGTATTTT. Using reference TRBV7-2 and TRBJ2-3 for the parts outside the CDR3, the full variable domain is GAGVSQSPSNKVTEKGKDVELRCDPISGHTALYWYRQSLGQGLEFLIYFQGNSAPDKSGLPSDRFSAERTGGSVSTLTIQRTQQEDSAVYLCASSDGRESRTDTQYFGPGTRLTVL.

The chain is built from TRBV10-2 and TRBJ1-2; D is undetermined. The length of the CDR3 is 13 residues. CDR1 and CDR2 from the germline V gene are WSHSY and SAAADI. The V end was cut by 4 bases, the J end by 7 bases, with 13 bases between. DNA of the CDR3: TGCGCCAGCAGTGGCCGCGAGGGCTCTGGCTACACCTTC. Protein product: CASSGREGSGYTF.

The gene calls are TRBV9 and TRBJ2-3, with D possibly TRBD2 on 6 matching bases. In germline, CDR1 is SGDLS, CDR2 YYNGEE. V lost 6 bases to trimming and J lost 7 bases, with 21 bases between them. The length of the CDR3 is 15 residues. As DNA, the CDR3 is TGTGCCAGCATCATAGTGCTAGCGAAAGTCAATACGCAGTATTTT. The encoded protein is CASIIVLAKVNTQYF.

The J gene is TRBJ1-1, the V gene TRBV19; TRBD1 is a possible D gene (5 bases). Germline V CDR1 and CDR2: LNHDA, SQIVND (reference sequence). V was pared by 6 bases and J by 4 bases, with 18 bases between. The CDR3 consists of 15 residues. The CDR3 sequence is CASRKGRVLGTEAFF. The CDR3 region has the DNA TGTGCCAGTAGAAAGGGCAGGGTCCTCGGCACTGAAGCTTTCTTT.

The J gene is TRBJ1-3, the V gene TRBV7-2; D perhaps matches TRBD1 (6 bases). V was trimmed by 6 bases and J by 3 bases, leaving 12 bases between them. The germline V gene has CDR1 SGHTA and CDR2 FQGNSA. The CDR3 covers 14 residues. The CDR3 bases are TGTGCCAGCAGTCAAAACAGGGTTGGAAACACCATATATTTT. Encoded protein: CASSQNRVGNTIYF.

The chain recombines TRBV19 with TRBJ2-1; 8 nucleotides align to TRBD2. Losses at the gene ends were 6 bases for V and 9 bases for J; bases not matched to a gene: 4. The CDR3 has 12 amino acids. Germline CDR1 LNHDA, CDR2 SQIVND (reference sequence). For the CDR3, the DNA is TGTGCCAGTAGCCGGGGGGGGGCTGAGCAGTTCTTC. Protein sequence: CASSRGGAEQFF.

V usage is TRBV28 and J usage is TRBJ1-3; no clear D. There are 11 residues in the CDR3. Germline V gene lookup returns CDR1 MDHEN and CDR2 SYDVKM. Trimming removed 6 bases at V and 8 bases at J, with 8 bases between. DNA for the CDR3: TGTGCCAGCAGCTCTATGGACACCATATATTTT. Residues: CASSSMDTIYF. Full variable domain (outside the CDR3, taken from reference TRBV28 and TRBJ1-3): DVKVTQSSRYLVKRTGEKVFLECVQDMDHENMFWYRQDPGLGLRLIYFSYDVKMKEKGDIPEGYSVSREKKERFSLILESASTNQTSMYLCASSSMDTIYFGEGSWLTVV.

J is TRBJ2-1 and V is TRBV5-1; TRBD2 aligns across 9 bases. V shed 0 bases and J 4 bases; nucleotides not matched to a gene: 2. This CDR3 is 15 amino acids long. Germline values: CDR1 SGHRS, CDR2 YFSETQ. The CDR3 sequence is CASSLVLAGYNEQFF. The CDR3 nucleotides are TGCGCCAGCAGCTTGGTTCTAGCGGGATACAATGAGCAGTTCTTC. Based on the CDR3 plus reference TRBV5-1 and TRBJ2-1, the full variable domain is KAGVTQTPRYLIKTRGQQVTLSCSPISGHRSVSWYQQTPGQGLQFLFEYFSETQRNKGNFPGRFSGRQFSNSRSEMNVSTLELGDSALYLCASSLVLAGYNEQFFGPGTRLTVL.

The CDR3 DNA reads TGTGCCAGCAGTGACGGGAGGAACACTGAAGCTTTCTTT. This encodes CASSDGRNTEAFF. The V gene is TRBV2, the J gene TRBJ1-1; unclear D gene. Germline V gene lookup returns CDR1 SNHLY and CDR2 FYNNEI. Trimming pared 3 bases from V and 1 base from J, leaving 6 bases between. The CDR3 is 13 amino acids.